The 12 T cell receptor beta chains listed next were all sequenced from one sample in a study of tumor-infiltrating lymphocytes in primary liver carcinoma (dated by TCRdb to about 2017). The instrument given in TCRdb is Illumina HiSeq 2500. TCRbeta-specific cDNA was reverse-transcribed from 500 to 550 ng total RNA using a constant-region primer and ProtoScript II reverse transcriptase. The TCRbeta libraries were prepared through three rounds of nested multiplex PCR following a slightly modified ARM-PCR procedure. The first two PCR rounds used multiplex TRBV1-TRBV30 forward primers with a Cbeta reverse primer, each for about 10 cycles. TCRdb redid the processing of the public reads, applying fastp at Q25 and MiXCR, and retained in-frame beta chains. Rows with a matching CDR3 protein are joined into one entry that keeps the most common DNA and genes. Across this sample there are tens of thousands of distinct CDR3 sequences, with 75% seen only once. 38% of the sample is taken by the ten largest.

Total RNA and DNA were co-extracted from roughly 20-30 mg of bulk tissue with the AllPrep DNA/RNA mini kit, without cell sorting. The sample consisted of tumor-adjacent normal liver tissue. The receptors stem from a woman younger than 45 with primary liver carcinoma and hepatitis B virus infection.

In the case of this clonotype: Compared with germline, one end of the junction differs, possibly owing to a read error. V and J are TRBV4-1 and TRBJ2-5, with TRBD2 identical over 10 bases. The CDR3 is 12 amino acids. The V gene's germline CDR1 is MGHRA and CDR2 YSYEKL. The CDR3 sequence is CPSSGGGETQYF. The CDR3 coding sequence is TGCCCCAGCAGCGGGGGGGGCGAGACCCAATACTTC.

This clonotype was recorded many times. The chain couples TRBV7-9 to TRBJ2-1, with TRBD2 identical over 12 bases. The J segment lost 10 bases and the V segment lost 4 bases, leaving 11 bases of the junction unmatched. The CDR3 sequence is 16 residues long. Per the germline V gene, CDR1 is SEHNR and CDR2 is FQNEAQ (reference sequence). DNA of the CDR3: TGTGCCAGCAGCTCCCTAGCGGGAGGGCCCTTCGGGGAGCAGTTCTTC. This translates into CASSSLAGGPFGEQFF.

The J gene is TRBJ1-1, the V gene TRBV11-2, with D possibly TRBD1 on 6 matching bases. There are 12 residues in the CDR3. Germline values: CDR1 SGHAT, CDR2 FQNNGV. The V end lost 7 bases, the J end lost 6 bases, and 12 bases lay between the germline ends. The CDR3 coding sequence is TGTGCCAGCATAGGGGGGAGGGCTGAAGCTTTCTTT. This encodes CASIGGRAEAFF.

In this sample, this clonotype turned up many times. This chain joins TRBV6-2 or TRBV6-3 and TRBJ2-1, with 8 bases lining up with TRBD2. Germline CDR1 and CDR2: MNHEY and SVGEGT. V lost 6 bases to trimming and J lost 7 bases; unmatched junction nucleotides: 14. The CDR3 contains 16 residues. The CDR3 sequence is CASSTPLVAGKNEQFF. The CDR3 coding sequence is TGTGCCAGCAGCACCCCTTTGGTAGCGGGAAAGAATGAGCAGTTCTTC.

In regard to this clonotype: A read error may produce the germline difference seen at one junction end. CDR3 nucleotide sequence: TGCGCCGGCAGCCAAGGGACTAGTGGGAGGTCAGAGACCCAGTACTTC. Translated: CAGSQGTSGRSETQYF. J is TRBJ2-5 and V is TRBV4-3, with 8 bases aligning to TRBD2. Germline V CDR1 and CDR2: LGHNA, YSLEER. The CDR3 sequence is 16 residues long.

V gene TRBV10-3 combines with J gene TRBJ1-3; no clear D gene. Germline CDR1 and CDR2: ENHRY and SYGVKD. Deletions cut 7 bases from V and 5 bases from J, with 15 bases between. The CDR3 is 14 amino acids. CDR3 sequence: CAINESVSRNTIYF. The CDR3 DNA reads TGTGCCATCAATGAATCAGTTTCTAGAAACACCATATATTTT.

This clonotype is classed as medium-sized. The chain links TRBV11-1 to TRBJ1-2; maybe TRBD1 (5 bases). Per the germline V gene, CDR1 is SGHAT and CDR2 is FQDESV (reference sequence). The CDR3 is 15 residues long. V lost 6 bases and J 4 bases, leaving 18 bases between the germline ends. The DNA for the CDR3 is TGTGCCAGCAGACCTTCGACCGGGACGTCCTATGGCTACACCTTC. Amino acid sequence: CASRPSTGTSYGYTF.

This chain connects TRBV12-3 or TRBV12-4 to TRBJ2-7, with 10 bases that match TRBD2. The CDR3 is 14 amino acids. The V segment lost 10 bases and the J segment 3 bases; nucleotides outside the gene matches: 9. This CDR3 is CANRGVAGGYEQYF. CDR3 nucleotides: TGTGCCAACAGGGGAGTAGCGGGGGGCTACGAGCAGTACTTC.

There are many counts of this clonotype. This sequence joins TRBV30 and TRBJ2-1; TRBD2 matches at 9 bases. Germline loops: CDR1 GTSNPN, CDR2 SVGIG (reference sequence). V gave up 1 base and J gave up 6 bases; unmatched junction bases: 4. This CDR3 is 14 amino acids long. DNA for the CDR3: TGTGCCTGGAGTGGGTTAGCGGGAGTCAATGAGCAGTTCTTC. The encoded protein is CAWSGLAGVNEQFF.

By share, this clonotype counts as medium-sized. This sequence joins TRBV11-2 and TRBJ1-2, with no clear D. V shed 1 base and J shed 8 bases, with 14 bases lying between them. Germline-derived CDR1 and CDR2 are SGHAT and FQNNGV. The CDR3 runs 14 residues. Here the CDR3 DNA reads TGTGCCAGCAGCTTAGCATTCGTGTTTGGCGGCTACACCTTC. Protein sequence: CASSLAFVFGGYTF. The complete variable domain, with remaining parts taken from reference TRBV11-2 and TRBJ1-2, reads EAGVAQSPRYKIIEKRQSVAFWCNPISGHATLYWYQQILGQGPKLLIQFQNNGVVDDSQLPKDRFSAERLKGVDSTLKIQPAKLEDSAVYLCASSLAFVFGGYTFGSGTRLTVV.

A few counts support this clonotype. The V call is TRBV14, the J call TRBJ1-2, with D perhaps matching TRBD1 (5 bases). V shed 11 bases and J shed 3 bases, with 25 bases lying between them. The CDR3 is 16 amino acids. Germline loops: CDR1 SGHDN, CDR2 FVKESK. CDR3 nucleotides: TGTGCCGACAGCCAATCCCGCGGTTATTTCTACTATGGCTACACCTTC. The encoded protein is CADSQSRGYFYYGYTF.

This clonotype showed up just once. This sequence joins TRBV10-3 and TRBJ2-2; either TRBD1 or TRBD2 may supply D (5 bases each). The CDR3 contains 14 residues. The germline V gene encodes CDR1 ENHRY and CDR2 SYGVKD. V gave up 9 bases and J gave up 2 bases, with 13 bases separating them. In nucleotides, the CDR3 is TGTGCCATTGGAGCAGGGACCAACACCGGGGAGCTGTTTTTT. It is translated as CAIGAGTNTGELFF.